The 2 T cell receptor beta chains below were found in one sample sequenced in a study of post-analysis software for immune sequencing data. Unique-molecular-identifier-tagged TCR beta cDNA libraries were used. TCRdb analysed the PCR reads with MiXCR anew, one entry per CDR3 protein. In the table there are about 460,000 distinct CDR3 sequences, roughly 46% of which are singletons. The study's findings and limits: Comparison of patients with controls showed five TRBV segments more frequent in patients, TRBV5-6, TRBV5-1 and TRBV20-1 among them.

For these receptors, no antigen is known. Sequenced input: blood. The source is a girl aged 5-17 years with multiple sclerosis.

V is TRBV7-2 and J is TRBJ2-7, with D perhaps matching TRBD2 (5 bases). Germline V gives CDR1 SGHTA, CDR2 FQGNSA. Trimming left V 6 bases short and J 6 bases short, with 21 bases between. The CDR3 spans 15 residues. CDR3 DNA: TGTGCCAGCAGATACGGCGCCGGGAAAACATGCGAGCAGTACTTC. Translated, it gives CASRYGAGKTCEQYF.

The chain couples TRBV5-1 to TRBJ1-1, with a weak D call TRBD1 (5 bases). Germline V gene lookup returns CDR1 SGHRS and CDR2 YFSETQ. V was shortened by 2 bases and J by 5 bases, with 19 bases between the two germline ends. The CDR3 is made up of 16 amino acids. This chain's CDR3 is CASSFLGASLRTEAFF. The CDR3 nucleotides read TGCGCCAGCAGCTTTCTCGGGGCGTCTCTTAGGACTGAAGCTTTCTTT.